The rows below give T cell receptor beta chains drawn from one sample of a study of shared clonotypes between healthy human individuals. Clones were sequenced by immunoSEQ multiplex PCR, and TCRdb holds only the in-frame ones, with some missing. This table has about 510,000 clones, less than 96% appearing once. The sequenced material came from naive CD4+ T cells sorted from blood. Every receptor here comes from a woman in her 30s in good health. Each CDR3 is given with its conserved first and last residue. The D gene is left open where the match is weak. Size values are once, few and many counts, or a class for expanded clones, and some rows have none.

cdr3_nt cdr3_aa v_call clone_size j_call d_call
TGTGCCAGCAGCCGGGACAGGGAGGGGTACTTC CASSRDREGYF TRBV7-9 - TRBJ2-7 TRBD1
TGTGCGACCTCCCGCGGGGGGGCGATTGACAATGAGCAGTTCTTC CATSRGGAIDNEQFF TRBV6-5 - TRBJ2-1 TRBD2
TGTGCCAGCAGCAGACAGGGCGATTTCACAGATACGCAGTATTTT CASSRQGDFTDTQYF TRBV25-1 - TRBJ2-3 TRBD1
TGTGCCAGCAGCAAAAGCAGCAACACCGGGGAGCTGTTTTTT CASSKSSNTGELFF TRBV7-2 - TRBJ2-2 -
TGTGCCAGCAGTTTGGCGAGGAATTCTGGCTACACCTTC CASSLARNSGYTF TRBV28 - TRBJ1-2 -
TGTGCCAGCAGCCCCTACAATCAGCCCCAGCATTTT CASSPYNQPQHF TRBV28 - TRBJ1-5 -
TGTGCCAGCCGCCGGGGTGGGAACACTGAAGCTTTCTTT CASRRGGNTEAFF TRBV6-7 - TRBJ1-1 -
TGCGCCAGCAGCGGACTAGCGGGAGGGTACAATGAGCAGTTCTTC CASSGLAGGYNEQFF TRBV5-1 - TRBJ2-1 TRBD2
TGCAGCGCCGGGACGGCGATAAACAATGAGCAGTTCTTC CSAGTAINNEQFF TRBV29-1 - TRBJ2-1 -
TGTGCCAGCAGTGAGCCGATAGTCTACGAGCAGTACTTC CASSEPIVYEQYF TRBV6-1 - TRBJ2-7 -
TGTGCCACCGTTATGAAAGGAGCCTATGGCTACACCTTC CATVMKGAYGYTF TRBV27 - TRBJ1-2 -
TGTGCCAGCAGTCCTACCGGGGGGTTGGCGTACGAGCAGTACTTC CASSPTGGLAYEQYF TRBV28 - TRBJ2-7 TRBD2
TGCGCCAGCAGAGGACAGATCAATCAGCCCCAGCATTTT CASRGQINQPQHF TRBV10-2 few TRBJ1-5 -
TGCGCCAGCAGCCAAGCTCACAGCACAGATACGCAGTATTTT CASSQAHSTDTQYF TRBV4-1 - TRBJ2-3 -
TGTGCCGGCGCAATCGGGGGACAGGGGGGCTACGAGCAGTACTTC CAGAIGGQGGYEQYF TRBV5-4 - TRBJ2-7 TRBD1
TGTGCCAGCTCTAGGACTAGCGTCGGGGGGGAGCTGTTTTTT CASSRTSVGGELFF TRBV25-1 - TRBJ2-2 TRBD2
TGTGCCAGCAGTCTCCACAGGAATCAAGAGACCCAGTACTTC CASSLHRNQETQYF TRBV27 - TRBJ2-5 -
TGTGCCAGCTCCCTTAGCGGGAGAGGGGACAATGAGCAGTTCTTC CASSLSGRGDNEQFF TRBV18 - TRBJ2-1 TRBD2
TGTGCCAGCAGCTTGGTTGGAACTGCAGATACGCAGTATTTT CASSLVGTADTQYF TRBV5-4 - TRBJ2-3 -
TGTGCCAGCAGTACGGAGTTCCCCTACGAGCAGTACTTC CASSTEFPYEQYF TRBV28 once TRBJ2-7 -
TGTGCCACCAGCAGCGACTCATGGAGCTCCTACGAGCAGTACTTC CATSSDSWSSYEQYF TRBV15 - TRBJ2-7 -
TGCGCCAGCAGCCAAGCGGGCGGGAGGGCGTCCGGGGAGCTGTTTTTT CASSQAGGRASGELFF TRBV4-3 - TRBJ2-2 TRBD2
TGCGCCAGCAGCATAGCCCCGACTAGCCCCGGCACCGGGGAGCTGTTTTTT CASSIAPTSPGTGELFF TRBV5-1 - TRBJ2-2 TRBD2
TGTGCTAGTGGTTTGGTACTATCGGGTCGGTTACTCGAGCAGTACTTC CASGLVLSGRLLEQYF TRBV12-5 - TRBJ2-7 -
TGTGCCAGCAGTGAAGGAGGGGACTGGTGGGGAGATACGCAGTATTTT CASSEGGDWWGDTQYF TRBV6-1 - TRBJ2-3 -
TGTGCCAGCTTCATAGCAGATACGCAGTATTTT CASFIADTQYF TRBV6-1 - TRBJ2-3 -
TGTGCCAGCAGTCAAGCGGGAGCTCCCACCTACGAGCAGTACTTC CASSQAGAPTYEQYF TRBV28 - TRBJ2-7 TRBD2
TGTGCCAGCAGTTACTCCCGCACTGCCTACGAGCAGTACTTC CASSYSRTAYEQYF TRBV6-5 - TRBJ2-7 -
TGTGCCAGCACCCCCGTGGGGAATAGCAATCAGCCCCAGCATTTT CASTPVGNSNQPQHF TRBV6-6 - TRBJ1-5 -
TGTGCCAGCAGCTTTAGTCGCATGAACACTGAAGCTTTCTTT CASSFSRMNTEAFF TRBV7-2 - TRBJ1-1 -
TGCGCCAGCAGCTTGGATGGCCTACCGGGGGATACGCAGTATTTT CASSLDGLPGDTQYF TRBV5-1 - TRBJ2-3 -
TGTGCCACCAGCAGAGATCCCCGCGCAACTAATGAAAAACTGTTTTTT CATSRDPRATNEKLFF TRBV15 - TRBJ1-4 -
TGCAGCGTTGAAACTACAGGGTCCCCGTACGAGCAGTACTTC CSVETTGSPYEQYF TRBV29-1 - TRBJ2-7 -
TGTGCCAGCTCATGGGAGAGCAACGCGGAGACCCAGTACTTC CASSWESNAETQYF TRBV18 - TRBJ2-5 -
TGCAGCGTCCCCCACCGGACAGGCTCCTACAATGAGCAGTTCTTC CSVPHRTGSYNEQFF TRBV29-1 once TRBJ2-1 TRBD1
TGTGCCAGCAGGGGACAGGGGGCTTACACCATATATTTT CASRGQGAYTIYF TRBV5-6 - TRBJ1-3 TRBD1
TGTGCCAGCAGTCCCGGACAGAAACTTTACAATGAGCAGTTCTTC CASSPGQKLYNEQFF TRBV27 - TRBJ2-1 -
TGCGCCAGCAGCTTCCTGGACACTCTTTATGTTCTCGAGCAGTACTTC CASSFLDTLYVLEQYF TRBV5-1 - TRBJ2-7 -
TGTGCCAGCTCACCGTTGGCCGGCGAGCAGTTCTTC CASSPLAGEQFF TRBV18 - TRBJ2-1 -
TGTGCCAGCAGAACAGGGGGTTCTTCAGATACGCAGTATTTT CASRTGGSSDTQYF TRBV28 - TRBJ2-3 TRBD1
TGCGCCAGCAGCCAAGGAGTATTTGTCCCAACTAATGAAAAACTGTTTTTT CASSQGVFVPTNEKLFF TRBV4-1 - TRBJ1-4 -
TGCGCCAGCAGCGATGGGACAGATCTAAACACTGAAGCTTTCTTT CASSDGTDLNTEAFF TRBV5-1 - TRBJ1-1 TRBD1
TGTGCCAGCAGCCGCCCCGGAGCGGAGGCCAATGAGCAGTTCTTC CASSRPGAEANEQFF TRBV4-2 - TRBJ2-1 -
TGTGCCAGCAGCCGCCAAATAGGACAGGGCTACGAGCAGTACTTC CASSRQIGQGYEQYF TRBV14 once TRBJ2-7 TRBD1
TGTGCCAGCTCACCTTCGGGGGGCTTTGATACGCAGTATTTT CASSPSGGFDTQYF TRBV18 once TRBJ2-3 -
TGTGCCAGCAAACGAAGCGGGCTAATGGATGAGCAGTTCTTC CASKRSGLMDEQFF TRBV11-2 - TRBJ2-1 -
TGTGCCAGCAGCCTCAACCGACAGGGCGCAGATACGCAGTATTTT CASSLNRQGADTQYF TRBV11-2 - TRBJ2-3 TRBD1
TGTGCCAGCAGCGAGACTAGTTTGAACTACGAGCAGTACTTC CASSETSLNYEQYF TRBV28 - TRBJ2-7 -
TGTGCCAGCAGTTTAAAGGCCGCCACAGATACGCAGTATTTT CASSLKAATDTQYF TRBV27 - TRBJ2-3 -
TGCAGCGTTGACGGCGGGAGGGCCGTGGGCAATGAGCAGTTCTTC CSVDGGRAVGNEQFF TRBV29-1 - TRBJ2-1 TRBD2
TGTGCCAGCAGCTCCATTAGCACAGATACGCAGTATTTT CASSSISTDTQYF TRBV7-3 - TRBJ2-3 -
TGTGCCAGCAGTTTGAGTGGCCCCCTTTCCTACGAGCAGTACTTC CASSLSGPLSYEQYF TRBV28 - TRBJ2-7 -
TGTGCCAGCAGTTTCACCTACTACGAGCAGTACTTC CASSFTYYEQYF TRBV28 - TRBJ2-7 -
TGTGCCAGCAGTTCCCCGGGCCCTACGCGTCTCGAGCAGTACTTC CASSSPGPTRLEQYF TRBV6-6 once TRBJ2-7 -
TGTGCCAGCAGCTCATCGACAGGGGTGACAACTAATGAAAAACTGTTTTTT CASSSSTGVTTNEKLFF TRBV7-8 once TRBJ1-4 TRBD1
TGCGCCAGCAACGGGGTGAACTCCTACAATGAGCAGTTCTTC CASNGVNSYNEQFF TRBV5-1 once TRBJ2-1 -
TGTGCCAGCAGCTTCTCTAGCGGGAGCACAGATACGCAGTATTTT CASSFSSGSTDTQYF TRBV7-9 - TRBJ2-3 TRBD2
TGCGCCAGCAGCCCCGACCGGGCCACCTACGAGCAGTACTTC CASSPDRATYEQYF TRBV5-1 - TRBJ2-7 -
TGTGCCAGCAGCATATCCTCCGCGAGCTCCTACAATGAGCAGTTCTTC CASSISSASSYNEQFF TRBV9 - TRBJ2-1 -
TGTGCCACCAGCAGAGACAACAGGAGAGCGGGTAATTCACCCCTCCACTTT CATSRDNRRAGNSPLHF TRBV15 - TRBJ1-6 -